This record concerns one TCR beta chain sequence. The clone's antigen remains unknown. No much larger clone exists at a distance of one base, and base qualities are not known. From roughly 10,000 to 100,000 sorted cells per subset, genomic DNA was extracted using the DNeasy Blood and Tissue Kit. TCRbeta V-J or V-D-J regions were sequenced and mapped by the immunoSEQ service, with coverage above 10x per sample. The study's own analysis went as follows. Only productive rearrangements exported from the immunoSEQ Analyzer platform were analyzed, with clonality assessed on the 500 most abundant clones. The Morisita-Horn similarity index and the Jaccard index were used to quantify the overlap in repertoires between populations. In roughly 6 cancer patients, Morisita-Horn similarity was measured between the TCR repertoires of CD8 T-cell subsets. As stored in TCRdb, this immuneACCESS dataset retains in-frame rearrangements with V and J assigned. A fraction of the clones does not appear; measured against another copy, unresolved V genes explain less than half of the discrepancy, and the remainder lacks a known reason. V and J calls and clone size are copied from that table; D and trimming were computed from the DNA. A total of approximately 7,900 clones appear in this sample, about three fifths of them only once. The ten largest make up around 50% of the sample.

Patients were not receiving therapy at sample collection, though earlier treatments ranged from chemotherapy, radiotherapy, surgery and immunotherapy to none. After thawing, cells were enriched for T lymphocytes using a negative-selection kit, with EpCAM beads added for tumor-infiltrating lymphocytes. Memory CD8 T cells were sorted using a CD8+CD4-CD45RA- gate, without regard to whether the cells expressed CCR7. Peripheral blood mononuclear cells were obtained using a Ficoll-Paque PLUS gradient and were cryopreserved prior to analysis. On a FACSAria II, each population was sorted to 99% purity, and the resulting cell pellets were frozen for TCR sequencing with no culture step. From cysteine to phenylalanine, the CDR3 is 14 amino acids long. The retained sequence is limited to the CDR3, 42 bases, with the frame set at the first base. V was cut back by 1 base and J by 1 base, leaving a gap of 7 bases between them. The germline V gene specifies LGHNA as CDR1 and YSLEER as CDR2.

These data originate in a study of CD39 and CD103 CD8 tumor-infiltrating T cells (dated by TCRdb to the late 2010s). Study-level background: An HPV-positive HNSCC, an HPV-negative HNSCC, an ovarian cancer and a melanoma patient were represented in the repertoire comparisons shown. Repertoires of CD8 TIL subsets defined by CD103 and CD39 were compared with peripheral memory CD8 T cells by TCRbeta CDR3 deep sequencing.

What the work shows at the level of the full study, not this receptor alone: DP TIL clonotypes were rarely found in blood or uninvolved lymph node, whereas DN TIL clonotypes largely overlapped peripheral memory CD8 repertoires. Compared with DN and SP CD8 TILs and with blood memory CD8 T cells, DP CD8 TILs appeared more oligoclonal, with the top 30 clonotypes covering 56-86%.

Recombination connected TRBV4-3 to TRBJ2-5; perhaps TRBD1 is the D gene, with 5 bases matching. The source material was CD8+ T cells sorted from blood. The sample's cell subset or site label, decoded: total memory CD8 T cells (CD45RA-CCR7+/-) from blood or uninvolved lymph node. This receptor was taken from a human donor with head and neck squamous cell carcinoma. The base sequence is TGCGCCAGCAGCCAAGGACAGATCCAAGAGACCCAGTACTTC. It specifies CASSQGQIQETQYF.